This passage covers 18 T cell receptor beta chains from one sample sequenced in a study of T cell responses to AZD1222 COVID-19 vaccine. Generated by immunoSEQ multiplex PCR, the TCRdb table keeps only in-frame clones and is missing some. This sample carries some 140,000 clones, around 90% of them seen once, and the ten largest clones take 1.9%. The source material was peripheral blood, sampled on day 0 of AZD1222 vaccination. All receptors come from an adult in good health.

The chain links TRBV29-1 to TRBJ1-1; the match to TRBD1 covers 7 bases. The CDR3 contains 13 residues. Per the germline V gene, CDR1 is SQVTM and CDR2 is ANQGSEA. The ends lost 1 base at V and 5 bases at J; junction bases unmatched: 4. The DNA for the CDR3 is TGCAGCGTTGAAGCACAGGGGCCGACTGAAGCTTTCTTT. It codes for CSVEAQGPTEAFF.

The genes are TRBV5-1 and TRBJ1-3, with 9 bases matching TRBD1. Germline loops: CDR1 SGHRS, CDR2 YFSETQ. This CDR3 has 16 residues. J was trimmed by 3 bases and V by 0 bases; bases with no gene match: 4. CDR3 region: CASSLEQGAGGNTIYF. CDR3 coding DNA: TGCGCCAGCAGCTTGGAACAGGGGGCTGGTGGAAACACCATATATTTT.

This chain links TRBV7-8 with TRBJ1-2; D unresolved. Looked up from germline, CDR1 is SGHVS and CDR2 is FQNEAQ. V was trimmed by 5 bases and J by 0 bases, leaving 22 bases between them. The CDR3 loop spans 18 amino acids. Written as DNA, the CDR3 is TGTGCCAGCAGCGCTGTGATTTCTGGGTTGAGGGCTAACTATGGCTACACCTTC. The encoded protein is CASSAVISGLRANYGYTF.

J is TRBJ2-1 and V is TRBV6-5; 10 bases fit TRBD2. Germline values: CDR1 MNHEY, CDR2 SVGAGI. The CDR3 length is 14 residues. Trimming took 6 bases from V and 8 from J; bases not matched to a gene: 7. In nucleotides, the CDR3 is TGTGCCAGCAGGGACCCCGGGACTAGCGATGAGCAGTTCTTC. The encoded protein is CASRDPGTSDEQFF.

The chain combines TRBV28 with TRBJ1-4, with D possibly matching TRBD1 (6 bases). CDR3 length: 18 amino acids. Germline assignment: CDR1 MDHEN and CDR2 SYDVKM. The V and J ends lost 4 bases and 0 bases respectively, with 18 bases between them. Here the CDR3 reads CASSSTRTVEATNEKLFF. The DNA of the CDR3 is TGTGCCAGCAGTTCTACTAGGACAGTCGAAGCAACTAATGAAAAACTGTTTTTT.

The J gene is TRBJ2-3, the V gene TRBV9; maybe TRBD2 (6 bases). The CDR3 extends over 17 amino acids. CDR1 and CDR2 from the germline V gene are SGDLS and YYNGEE. Trimming took off 4 bases at V and 1 base at J, with 19 bases between the two ends. DNA of the CDR3: TGTGCCAGCAGCCACCCCCTTGGCGGGGTAGGCACAGATACGCAGTATTTT. Translation gives CASSHPLGGVGTDTQYF.

This chain uses TRBV28 with TRBJ1-1; weak D call: TRBD1 (6 bases). Per germline, CDR1 MDHEN and CDR2 SYDVKM. V gave up 2 bases and J gave up 0 bases, with 19 bases separating them. The CDR3 runs 18 residues. As DNA, the CDR3 is TGTGCCAGCAGTTTACCCCTTGGGTTGGGGGCAATGAACACTGAAGCTTTCTTT. Protein product: CASSLPLGLGAMNTEAFF.

The chain joins TRBV6-5 to TRBJ1-2; D ambiguous. This CDR3 spans 13 amino acids. Germline values: CDR1 MNHEY, CDR2 SVGAGI. Trimming pared 6 bases from V and 5 bases from J, leaving 13 bases between. The CDR3 DNA sequence: TGTGCCAGCAGGGACGGCGGAGGGTATGGCTACACCTTC. It is translated as CASRDGGGYGYTF.

Details on this clone: One end of the junction varies from germline; a read error may be responsible. V gene TRBV14 combines with J gene TRBJ2-7, with D perhaps given as TRBD1 or TRBD2 (5 bases each). The CDR3 totals 11 residues. Germline CDR1 reads SGHDN; CDR2 reads FVKESK. The CDR3: CASNRDGAVEF. The CDR3 coding sequence is TGTGCCAGCAACCGGGACGGAGCTGTAGAGTTC.

This sequence joins TRBV6-5 and TRBJ1-1, with D perhaps TRBD1 (5 bases). CDR1 is MNHEY, CDR2 SVGAGI, per germline. The CDR3 spans 13 residues. V gave up 5 bases and J gave up 8 bases, with 15 bases separating them. This CDR3 is CASSRRDSGEAFF. The DNA for the CDR3 is TGTGCCAGCAGTCGCCGGGACTCTGGAGAAGCTTTCTTT.

This rearrangement joins TRBV5-1 to TRBJ2-3, with TRBD2 as a possible D gene (6 bases). CDR3 length: 18 residues. Germline V lookup: CDR1 SGHRS, CDR2 YFSETQ. V dropped 0 bases and J dropped 4 bases, with 21 bases sitting between them. The CDR3 nucleotides read TGCGCCAGCAGCTTGGTTTCCTCGCGGGATCCACGGCCAGATACGCAGTATTTT. Translation: CASSLVSSRDPRPDTQYF.

The chain is built from TRBV28 and TRBJ2-1; D unresolved. The germline CDR1 and CDR2 sequences are MDHEN and SYDVKM. The CDR3 consists of 12 residues. Trimming pared 3 bases from V and 10 bases from J, leaving 10 bases between. The DNA of the CDR3 is TGTGCCAGCAGTTTTTCCTCTTCGGAGCAGTTCTTC. Translation: CASSFSSSEQFF.

The CDR3 here is CASSPDYPGQGARGYGYTF. Written as DNA, the CDR3 is TGTGCCAGCAGCCCCGACTACCCGGGACAGGGGGCGCGGGGCTATGGCTACACCTTC. This rearrangement joins TRBV14 to TRBJ1-2, with TRBD1 identical over 12 bases. This CDR3 has 19 residues. CDR1 SGHDN and CDR2 FVKESK come from the germline V gene. Trimming at V came to 4 bases and at J to 4 bases, leaving 16 bases not matched to a gene.

The chain recombines TRBV29-1 with TRBJ2-5; tentatively, D is TRBD2 (6 bases). The V gene's germline CDR1 is SQVTM and CDR2 ANQGSEA. V shed 7 bases and J shed 2 bases, with 8 bases lying between them. This CDR3 region has 11 residues. CDR3 DNA: TGCAGCGGGGGACTGCAAGAGACCCAGTACTTC. Its protein is CSGGLQETQYF.

The chain links TRBV27 to TRBJ1-5; D unclear. Germline V lookup: CDR1 MNHEY, CDR2 SMNVEV (reference sequence). There are 13 residues in the CDR3. V lost 2 bases, J lost 6 bases, and 8 bases lay in between. CDR3 region: CASSLRLFQPQHF. The DNA for the CDR3 is TGTGCCAGCAGTTTACGCCTGTTTCAGCCCCAGCATTTT.

The J gene is TRBJ1-2, the V gene TRBV4-2, with D hard to call. Germline CDR1 is LGHNA and CDR2 is YNFKEQ. The ends were cut back, 0 bases at V and 4 bases at J, with 9 bases in the middle. The CDR3 has 14 amino acids. The CDR3 sequence is CASSQDSPIYGYTF. DNA of the CDR3: TGTGCCAGCAGCCAAGATTCACCCATCTATGGCTACACCTTC.

V is TRBV9 and J is TRBJ2-7; 8 nucleotides match TRBD1. Germline CDR1 SGDLS, CDR2 YYNGEE. J gave up 5 bases and V 4 bases, and 8 bases lay outside the gene matches. There are 14 residues in the CDR3. CDR3 amino acids: CASSLGDRINEQYF. Written as DNA, the CDR3 is TGTGCCAGCAGCTTAGGGGACAGGATCAACGAGCAGTACTTC.

A single count supports this clone. J is TRBJ1-1 and V is TRBV20-1; D may be TRBD1 (6 bases). Germline V CDR1 and CDR2: DFQATT, SNEGSKA (reference sequence). V gave up 3 bases and J gave up 11 bases, with 13 bases separating them. The CDR3 is 11 amino acids. CDR3 DNA sequence: TGCAGTGCTAGGATGGAGGGGGGGGCTTTCTTT. Encoded protein: CSARMEGGAFF.